This entry is about one T cell receptor (beta chain). Its matching antigen is unknown. This specimen belongs to a study of shared clonotypes between healthy human individuals. Whole-study context: Donors were a couple of women and a few men aged 18 to 49.

Naive CD8 isolation took CD45RO-negative cells positively selected for CCR7 and excluded terminally differentiated effector memory CD45RA+ cells. V trimming: 4 bases; J trimming: 2 bases; junction bases outside the gene matches: 14. The CDR3 runs 19 residues. Germline values: CDR1 PRHDT, CDR2 FYEKMQ (reference sequence). Libraries were prepared by immunoSEQ multiplex PCR; TCRdb keeps only in-frame clonotypes and omits some of them. The sample consists of roughly 2.1 million clones, about 92% of them appearing once. General observations from the study: The naive CD4 repertoires of several donors were compared, and 5% to 6.5% of clonotypes were shared.

The gene calls are TRBV13 and TRBJ1-3, with 10 bases that match TRBD1. Specimen: naive CD8+ T cells from PBMCs. The origin of this receptor is a man aged 18 to 30 in good health. Some clones in this sample may be carry-over from other donors' samples. CDR3 nucleotide sequence: TGTGCCAGCAGCTCCCCGCGGGGGGACAGGGGAGAGGCTGGAAACACCATATATTTT. Protein sequence: CASSSPRGDRGEAGNTIYF.